A single sample is the source of the 8 T cell receptor beta chains below, sequenced in a study of Graves' ophthalmopathy and Graves' hyperthyroidism. From RNA, the CDR3 regions of TCR beta chains were amplified and sequenced. The first-round RT-PCR employed HTBI primers together with the Qiagen OneStep RT-PCR kit. A multiplex PCR was then performed as the second round. MiXCR, run by TCRdb on the multiplex PCR reads, gives a single entry per CDR3 protein. The sample yields approximately 380,000 distinct CDR3 sequences, roughly 21% seen once. Specimen: peripheral blood. These receptors were collected from a woman under 30 with stable Graves' hyperthyroidism.

This clonotype was counted only a few times. The chain employs TRBV3-1 and TRBJ1-1; D is uncertain. The CDR3 contains 12 residues. CDR1 and CDR2 from the germline V gene are LGHDT and YNNKEL (reference sequence). The germline V and J ends were trimmed by 3 bases and 5 bases, with 7 bases remaining between them. CDR3 sequence (DNA): TGTGCCAGCAGCCATCTGCGGACTGAAGCTTTCTTT. Its protein is CASSHLRTEAFF.

This clonotype was seen ten or more times. The rearrangement joins TRBV28 to TRBJ2-2; D is tentatively TRBD1 or TRBD2 (5 bases each). Germline V lookup: CDR1 MDHEN, CDR2 SYDVKM. V shed 8 bases and J shed 0 bases, with 7 bases lying between them. The CDR3 runs 13 residues. The CDR3 nucleotides are TGTGCCAGCGGGGGAGCGAACACCGGGGAGCTGTTTTTT. Its translation is CASGGANTGELFF.

This clonotype was seen repeatedly, ten times or more. CDR3 region: CASSEVRGSNTGELFF. In DNA, the CDR3 is TGTGCCAGCAGTGAAGTTCGGGGCAGCAACACCGGGGAGCTGTTTTTT. The chain recombines TRBV6-1 with TRBJ2-2, with D perhaps given as TRBD1 or TRBD2 (5 bases each). The CDR3 runs 16 residues. The ends were cut back, 1 base at V and 2 bases at J, with 11 bases in the middle. CDR1 MNHNS and CDR2 SASEGT come from the germline V gene.

This clonotype appeared a few times. At one end the junction does not follow the germline gene, possibly because of a read error. The chain carries TRBV3-1 and TRBJ2-5, with D uncertain. This CDR3 contains 14 residues. Germline assignment: CDR1 LGHDT and CDR2 YNNKEL (reference sequence). This chain's CDR3 is CASSPRPRQETQCF. The CDR3 DNA is TGTGCCAGCAGCCCCAGGCCGAGACAAGAGACCCAGTGCTTC.

This clonotype was observed at least ten times. The genes are TRBV20-1 and TRBJ2-7; D uncertain. Deletions cut 5 bases from V and 7 bases from J, with 12 bases between. The CDR3 runs to 11 residues. Looked up from germline, CDR1 is DFQATT and CDR2 is SNEGSKA (reference sequence). CDR3 sequence (DNA): TGCAGTGCTCCCCAGGTACGGGAGCAGTACTTC. This gives the protein CSAPQVREQYF.

This clonotype was seen ten or more times. The chain has TRBV28 and TRBJ1-5, with no clear D. Germline V gives CDR1 MDHEN, CDR2 SYDVKM. The CDR3 is 15 residues long. Trimming removed 5 bases at V and 2 bases at J, with 13 bases between. This chain's CDR3 is CASSLRYRGNQPQHF. The CDR3 DNA reads as TGTGCCAGCAGTCTCCGATATCGCGGCAATCAGCCCCAGCATTTT.

This clonotype was observed many times. This chain's CDR3 is CASSLAAGGGYGYTF. The CDR3 bases are TGTGCCAGCAGCTTAGCGGCAGGAGGGGGCTATGGCTACACCTTC. The chain carries TRBV7-6 and TRBJ1-2; D might be TRBD1 (6 bases). Germline V gene sequence: CDR1 SGHVS, CDR2 FNYEAQ. The CDR3 is 15 residues long. Trimming removed 0 bases from V and 4 bases from J, with 12 bases in between. The entire variable domain, with the rest obtained from reference TRBV7-6 and TRBJ1-2, is as follows: GAGVSQSPRYKVTKRGQDVALRCDPISGHVSLYWYRQALGQGPEFLTYFNYEAQQDKSGLPNDRFSAERPEGSISTLTIQRTEQRDSAMYRCASSLAAGGGYGYTFGSGTRLTVV.

V gene TRBV7-2 combines with J gene TRBJ2-7; D is unclear. CDR3 length: 13 residues. CDR1 and CDR2 from the germline V gene are SGHTA and FQGNSA. V dropped 0 bases and J dropped 4 bases, with 7 bases sitting between them. CDR3 in amino acids: CASSLADLYEQYF. DNA of the CDR3: TGTGCCAGCAGCTTAGCGGATTTATACGAGCAGTACTTC. Based on the CDR3 plus reference TRBV7-2 and TRBJ2-7, the full variable domain is GAGVSQSPSNKVTEKGKDVELRCDPISGHTALYWYRQSLGQGLEFLIYFQGNSAPDKSGLPSDRFSAERTGGSVSTLTIQRTQQEDSAVYLCASSLADLYEQYFGPGTRLTVT.